This T cell receptor beta chain was found in a study of shared clonotypes between healthy human individuals. Whole-study results and caveats: Compared with memory subsets, naive subsets generally had larger estimated richness. Generation probabilities of non-shared clonotypes were lower (relative to those shared by all four donors).

Trimming stripped 4 bases from V and 4 bases from J, with 11 bases between. This CDR3 region has 13 residues. Germline-derived CDR1 and CDR2 are SGHKS and YYEKEE (reference sequence). Deep was the level at which the assay was run. Method: immunoSEQ multiplex PCR; TCRdb's copy keeps in-frame clones and lacks some. The data contain around 2,100,000 clones, roughly 95% of them singletons. A word on this clone: The antigen remains unidentified. At the DNA level, this CDR3 is encoded by other sequences in the same sample as well.

Cells designated naive CD8 were CD45RO-negative and were positively selected for CCR7, with terminally differentiated effector memory CD45RA+ cells excluded. The sequence was obtained from a man aged 18 to 30 in good health. This chain connects TRBV5-5 to TRBJ1-1, with a weak D call TRBD1 (5 bases). Sequenced input: naive CD8+ T cells sorted from blood. For the CDR3, the DNA is TGTGCCAGCAGCCTCAGGGTTGGCACTGAAGCTTTCTTT. It yields the protein CASSLRVGTEAFF. The variable domain in full, with the rest retrieved from reference TRBV5-5 and TRBJ1-1, is DAGVTQSPTHLIKTRGQQVTLRCSPISGHKSVSWYQQVLGQGPQFIFQYYEKEERGRGNFPDRFSARQFPNYSSELNVNALLLGDSALYLCASSLRVGTEAFFGQGTRLTVV.